This TCR beta chain was recorded in a study of blood T cell repertoires in COVID-19. About the study: Both acute and convalescent COVID-19 samples were obtained from the United States, Italy and Spain.

Per the study methods: Amplifying reference gene primers gave estimates of nucleated cell counts. Libraries were prepared by immunoSEQ multiplex PCR; TCRdb keeps only in-frame clonotypes and omits some of them. The V and J calls and clone size were taken over from that table, and D and trimming were inferred from the DNA. The repertoire has 90,000 to 110,000 clones, roughly 79% of them found once; the top ten carry less than 45%. The table lists this clone with a count of one. This CDR3 has 14 residues. Germline CDR1 MNHNS, CDR2 SASEGT. The junction had 7 bases not matched to a gene; V was cut back by 5 bases and J by 6 bases.

The origin of this receptor is a man older than 75 with acute or convalescent COVID-19. This rearrangement joins TRBV6-1 to TRBJ2-7; the match to TRBD1 covers 10 bases. The source material was peripheral blood. CDR3: CASSPGQGFGEQYF. The CDR3 bases are TGTGCCAGCAGTCCGGGACAGGGGTTCGGCGAGCAGTACTTC.